The 26 T cell receptor beta chains presented below share a single source sample, sequenced in a study of blood T cell repertoires in COVID-19. Sequencing was performed with immunoSEQ multiplex PCR; in TCRdb, only in-frame clones are kept and a portion is missing. Of roughly 190,000 clones listed, more than 70% were seen once; the top ten hold roughly 2.9%. The sample comprised peripheral blood. The receptors were sampled from a man between 45 and 60 years old with active or convalescent COVID-19.

This chain connects TRBV21-1 to TRBJ2-7; TRBD2 reflects the table's D call only, with no check against the DNA. TRBV21-1 is tagged as a pseudogene. The CDR3 has 15 amino acids. The CDR3 region has the DNA TGTGCCAGCAGCATTAAACCCCCTAGCTCCTACGAGCAGTACTTC. It specifies CASSIKPPSSYEQYF.

The V gene is TRBV19, the J gene TRBJ2-7, with 8 bases aligning to TRBD2. The CDR3 has 15 residues. From germline, CDR1 is LNHDA and CDR2 SQIVND (reference sequence). V gave up 4 bases and J gave up 2 bases; unmatched junction bases: 7. The CDR3 DNA reads as TGTGCCAGTAGTAGTGGACTAGCACTCACCTACGAGCAGTACTTC. This codes for CASSSGLALTYEQYF. Using reference TRBV19 and TRBJ2-7 for the parts outside the CDR3, the full variable domain is DGGITQSPKYLFRKEGQNVTLSCEQNLNHDAMYWYRQDPGQGLRLIYYSQIVNDFQKGDIAEGYSVSREKKESFPLTVTSAQKNPTAFYLCASSSGLALTYEQYFGPGTRLTVT.

V is TRBV27 and J is TRBJ1-6; 11 bases map to TRBD1. With 6 bases clipped from V and 5 bases from J, the junction kept 3 bases outside the gene matches. The CDR3 length is 15 residues. Germline V CDR1 and CDR2: MNHEY, SMNVEV (reference sequence). The CDR3 coding sequence is TGTGCCAGCAGGTGGGACAGGGGGGATAATTCACCCCTCCACTTT. Encoded protein: CASRWDRGDNSPLHF.

This clone was detected a few times. The chain recombines TRBV20-1 with TRBJ1-1; the D is unclear. Germline CDR1 is DFQATT and CDR2 is SNEGSKA (reference sequence). The CDR3 has 10 residues. Trimming shortened V by 1 base and J by 7 bases, and 4 bases separated the two germline ends. The CDR3 bases are TGCAGTGCTAGAGTAGTTGAAGCTTTCTTT. Residues: CSARVVEAFF.

CDR3 amino acids: CASSEGLAGGLDTQYF. DNA of the CDR3: TGCGCCAGCAGTGAAGGACTAGCGGGGGGTTTAGATACGCAGTATTTT. The rearrangement joins TRBV10-1 to TRBJ2-3, with TRBD2 matching over 14 bases. Trimming at V came to 3 bases and at J to 5 bases, leaving 4 bases not matched to a gene. Germline-derived CDR1 and CDR2 are WNHNN and SYGVQD (reference sequence). The CDR3 sequence is 16 residues long.

This chain uses TRBV27 with TRBJ2-2, with 8 nucleotides matching TRBD2. Germline values: CDR1 MNHEY, CDR2 SMNVEV (reference sequence). This CDR3 has 15 amino acids. After removal of 7 bases from V and 4 bases from J, the junction contained 8 bases not matched to a gene. This CDR3 is CASKPGLVGTGELFF. CDR3 coding DNA: TGTGCCAGCAAGCCGGGACTAGTAGGCACCGGGGAGCTGTTTTTT.

The chain recombines TRBV4-1 with TRBJ1-5; D possibly corresponds to TRBD1 (5 bases). V dropped 2 bases and J dropped 0 bases, with 14 bases sitting between them. Germline assignment: CDR1 MGHRA and CDR2 YSYEKL. The CDR3 runs 17 residues. DNA of the CDR3: TGCGCCAGCAGCCAATATCAGGGATCTTATAGCAATCAGCCCCAGCATTTT. It encodes CASSQYQGSYSNQPQHF.

This clone was counted a few times. The V and J genes are TRBV7-2 and TRBJ1-1; D gene unclear. From germline, CDR1 is SGHTA and CDR2 FQGNSA. Trimming removed 6 bases from V and 0 bases from J, with 26 bases in between. The CDR3 is 19 residues long. The chain's CDR3 is CASRRNTGFSRDLNTEAFF. In DNA, the CDR3 is TGTGCCAGCAGGAGGAACACTGGGTTCTCTAGAGACTTGAACACTGAAGCTTTCTTT.

The chain is built from TRBV3-1 (or the pseudogene TRBV3-2) and TRBJ2-3, with 7 bases that match TRBD2. V lost 0 bases, J lost 2 bases, and 8 bases stayed unmatched. Germline V gene data show CDR1 as LGHDT and CDR2 as YNNKEL (reference sequence). The CDR3 is 17 residues long. CDR3 bases: TGTGCCAGCAGCCAAGATTGGGGGGGGGTGGACACAGATACGCAGTATTTT. This translates into CASSQDWGGVDTDTQYF.

J is TRBJ2-7 and V is TRBV7-6; D is unclear. The CDR3 contains 11 residues. The germline V gene has CDR1 SGHVS and CDR2 FNYEAQ. Trimming took 4 bases from V and 6 from J, leaving 7 bases between them. In DNA, the CDR3 is TGTGCCAGCAGCTCGACTGGCGAGCAGTACTTC. This encodes CASSSTGEQYF.

V and J are TRBV9 and TRBJ2-3; TRBD1 is a possible D gene (6 bases). In germline, CDR1 is SGDLS, CDR2 YYNGEE. V was trimmed by 4 bases and J by 5 bases, leaving 20 bases between them. The CDR3 loop spans 16 amino acids. CDR3 coding DNA: TGTGCCAGCAGCAAAAGCCGGGACACAGGTAGAGATACGCAGTATTTT. Protein product: CASSKSRDTGRDTQYF.

The rearrangement joins TRBV3-1 (or the pseudogene TRBV3-2) to TRBJ2-7, with no clear D. The CDR3 length is 14 residues. Germline-derived CDR1 and CDR2 are LGHDT and YNNKEL (reference sequence). V dropped 0 bases and J dropped 5 bases, with 11 bases sitting between them. CDR3 in amino acids: CASSQDSSKNEQYF. The CDR3 region has the DNA TGTGCCAGCAGCCAAGACTCCTCTAAAAACGAGCAGTACTTC.

The gene calls are TRBV5-6 and TRBJ1-1, with TRBD1 matching 8 bases. The CDR3 length is 13 residues. V shed 0 bases and J 6 bases; nucleotides not matched to a gene: 1. Germline V gives CDR1 SGHDT, CDR2 YYEEEE. This CDR3 reads CASSLGTGPEAFF. CDR3 DNA: TGTGCCAGCAGCTTGGGGACAGGGCCTGAAGCTTTCTTT. Full variable domain (rest looked up from reference TRBV5-6 and TRBJ1-1): DAGVTQSPTHLIKTRGQQVTLRCSPKSGHDTVSWYQQALGQGPQFIFQYYEEEERQRGNFPDRFSGHQFPNYSSELNVNALLLGDSALYLCASSLGTGPEAFFGQGTRLTVV.

The CDR3, as DNA: TGCGCCAGCAGCTTGGGGGGACTAGCGGGATCCTACGAGCAGTACTTC. Its translation is CASSLGGLAGSYEQYF. The chain is built from TRBV5-1 and TRBJ2-7, with 13 bases aligning to TRBD2. CDR3 length: 16 residues. The J segment lost 1 base and the V segment lost 0 bases, leaving 1 base of the junction unmatched. CDR1 SGHRS and CDR2 YFSETQ come from the germline V gene. The full variable domain, in which reference TRBV5-1 and TRBJ2-7 provide the parts outside the CDR3, is KAGVTQTPRYLIKTRGQQVTLSCSPISGHRSVSWYQQTPGQGLQFLFEYFSETQRNKGNFPGRFSGRQFSNSRSEMNVSTLELGDSALYLCASSLGGLAGSYEQYFGPGTRLTVT.

This chain uses TRBV7-9 with TRBJ1-1; D possibly corresponds to TRBD1 (5 bases). This CDR3 region has 16 residues. Germline-derived CDR1 and CDR2 are SEHNR and FQNEAQ (reference sequence). V was trimmed by 5 bases and J by 4 bases, leaving 20 bases between them. CDR3 sequence (DNA): TGTGCCAGCAGCCGACCCGCGGGGCGCGGGAGCACTGAAGCTTTCTTT. Translation gives CASSRPAGRGSTEAFF.

This sequence joins TRBV6-5 and TRBJ1-1, with D perhaps matching TRBD1 (6 bases). Germline assignment: CDR1 MNHEY and CDR2 SVGAGI. The germline V and J ends were trimmed by 2 bases and 1 base, with 11 bases remaining between them. The CDR3 contains 15 residues. Here the CDR3 reads CASSYRTGRNTEAFF. The CDR3 coding sequence is TGTGCCAGCAGTTACAGAACAGGGAGGAACACTGAAGCTTTCTTT.

The chain carries TRBV18 and TRBJ1-1; 9 nucleotides agree with TRBD1. This CDR3 is 19 amino acids long. Germline V lookup: CDR1 KGHSH, CDR2 LQKENI. The V and J ends lost 3 bases and 4 bases, in that order; junction bases with no gene match: 18. DNA of the CDR3: TGTGCCAGCTCACCCCGAGGGACAGGGTTGATTTCTAGTAGCACTGAAGCTTTCTTT. Its translation is CASSPRGTGLISSSTEAFF.

This clone was picked up one time. V is TRBV5-1 and J is TRBJ1-4; maybe TRBD1 (5 bases). V was trimmed by 0 bases and J by 4 bases, leaving 7 bases between them. The germline CDR1 and CDR2 sequences are SGHRS and YFSETQ. The CDR3 length is 14 residues. The CDR3, as DNA: TGCGCCAGCAGCTTGGGACAGTTTAATGAAAAACTGTTTTTT. As protein: CASSLGQFNEKLFF.

The DNA of the CDR3 is TGTGCCAGCAGGGGGAGCGGGAGGCGTGGCACCGGGGAGCTGTTTTTT. This sequence encodes CASRGSGRRGTGELFF. This chain uses TRBV27 with TRBJ2-2; 9 bases line up with TRBD2. Losses at the gene ends were 6 bases for V and 4 bases for J; bases not matched to a gene: 9. CDR3 length: 16 residues. The germline V gene encodes CDR1 MNHEY and CDR2 SMNVEV (reference sequence).

This chain connects TRBV18 to TRBJ2-1, with TRBD1 as a possible D gene (5 bases). The CDR3 sequence is 15 residues long. Germline lookup yields CDR1 KGHSH and CDR2 LQKENI. The V end lost 3 bases, the J end lost 4 bases, and 13 bases lay between the germline ends. CDR3 amino acids: CASSPNGARYNEQFF. The CDR3 DNA reads as TGTGCCAGCTCACCCAATGGGGCGAGGTACAATGAGCAGTTCTTC.

The J gene is TRBJ2-3, the V gene TRBV2, with TRBD1 matching 8 bases. The V segment lost 3 bases and the J segment 2 bases; nucleotides outside the gene matches: 7. Germline values: CDR1 SNHLY, CDR2 FYNNEI. CDR3 length: 16 amino acids. The CDR3 is CASSETGTGVTDTQYF. The CDR3 DNA reads as TGTGCCAGCAGTGAGACCGGGACAGGAGTCACAGATACGCAGTATTTT.

J is TRBJ1-1 and V is TRBV30; D ambiguous. Trimming took 1 base from V and 6 from J, leaving 18 bases between them. Germline lookup yields CDR1 GTSNPN and CDR2 SVGIG (reference sequence). CDR3 length equals 15 residues. As DNA, the CDR3 is TGTGCCTGGAGTGGAGCATGGGCAGGCACGGCTGAAGCTTTCTTT. Translating it yields CAWSGAWAGTAEAFF.

The chain employs TRBV19 and TRBJ2-5; 7 bases are shared with TRBD2. The CDR3 is 16 residues long. Losses at the gene ends were 3 bases for V and 2 bases for J; bases not matched to a gene: 9. The germline V gene encodes CDR1 LNHDA and CDR2 SQIVND (reference sequence). The DNA for the CDR3 is TGTGCCAGTAGTATTTACACGACTAGCAGTCAAGAGACCCAGTACTTC. It is translated as CASSIYTTSSQETQYF.

The chain has TRBV2 and TRBJ1-6; D remains ambiguous. Germline V CDR1 and CDR2: SNHLY, FYNNEI. Between the trimmed V and J ends, which lost 4 bases and 0 bases, there was a span of 13 bases. This CDR3 has 17 residues. The CDR3 sequence is CASSGTALSSYNSPLHF. The CDR3 DNA is TGTGCCAGCAGTGGGACTGCCCTGAGCTCCTATAATTCACCCCTCCACTTT.

V and J are TRBV5-4 and TRBJ2-7, with 10 nucleotides matching TRBD2. The CDR3 is made up of 15 amino acids. V gave up 3 bases and J gave up 1 base; unmatched junction bases: 4. CDR1 and CDR2 from the germline V gene are SGHNT and YYREEE (reference sequence). The CDR3 sequence: CASSSGLADSYEQYF. CDR3 DNA sequence: TGTGCCAGCAGCTCCGGACTAGCGGATTCCTACGAGCAGTACTTC.

The V and J genes are TRBV18 and TRBJ1-1, with D maybe TRBD1 (5 bases). The CDR3 length is 14 residues. The ends were cut back, 2 bases at V and 1 base at J, with 8 bases in the middle. Germline CDR1 and CDR2: KGHSH and LQKENI. In DNA form, the CDR3 reads TGTGCCAGCTCACCAACCAGGGAGAACACTGAAGCTTTCTTT. Translated: CASSPTRENTEAFF. Full variable domain (remainder filled in from reference TRBV18 and TRBJ1-1): NAGVMQNPRHLVRRRGQEARLRCSPMKGHSHVYWYRQLPEEGLKFMVYLQKENIIDESGMPKERFSAEFPKEGPSILRIQQVVRGDSAAYFCASSPTRENTEAFFGQGTRLTVV.